The 13 T cell receptor beta chains in this list originate from one sample, sequenced in a study. From the RT-PCR reads, TCRdb called clonotypes with MiXCR, one entry per CDR3 protein. The profile shows about 680,000 distinct CDR3 sequences, about 14% of them singletons. The source material was memory CD4+ T cells from blood. The source is a female donor in good health, serving as a healthy control.

This clonotype was found many times. The rearrangement uses TRBV20-1 and TRBJ2-7; 7 positions agree with TRBD2. V lost 1 base to trimming and J lost 4 bases; unmatched junction nucleotides: 4. Germline values: CDR1 DFQATT, CDR2 SNEGSKA (reference sequence). This CDR3 has 13 amino acids. CDR3 region: CSARGGRGYEQYF. The CDR3 coding sequence is TGCAGTGCTAGAGGAGGGAGGGGATACGAGCAGTACTTC.

In its sample, this clonotype was seen many times. The V and J genes are TRBV29-1 and TRBJ2-1; 8 bases match TRBD1. CDR3 length equals 14 residues. Trimming at V came to 7 bases and at J to 5 bases, leaving 10 bases not matched to a gene. Germline V gene sequence: CDR1 SQVTM, CDR2 ANQGSEA. CDR3 amino acids: CSGTRDRRHNEQFF. CDR3 nucleotide sequence: TGCAGCGGCACTCGGGACAGGCGACACAATGAGCAGTTCTTC.

This clonotype was found many times. The chain joins TRBV10-3 to TRBJ1-5; TRBD1 aligns across 10 bases. V gave up 3 bases and J gave up 7 bases; unmatched junction bases: 6. Germline CDR1 is ENHRY and CDR2 is SYGVKD. The CDR3 consists of 15 residues. In nucleotides, the CDR3 is TGTGCCATCAGTGACGGGACAGGGGATACCCAGCCCCAGCATTTT. This sequence encodes CAISDGTGDTQPQHF.

The sample holds many counts of this clonotype. J is TRBJ1-2 and V is TRBV12-3 or TRBV12-4; weak D call: TRBD1 (5 bases). V dropped 6 bases and J dropped 7 bases, with 15 bases sitting between them. CDR3 length: 13 residues. The CDR3, as DNA: TGTGCCAGCAGACCCAGGGAGGCCGGTGGCTACACCTTC. Translating gives CASRPREAGGYTF.

The DNA for the CDR3 is TGCAGTGCCAGGCCGGACAGCGATAACTCTGGGGCCAACGTCCTGACTTTC. It specifies CSARPDSDNSGANVLTF. The chain combines TRBV20-1 with TRBJ2-6; TRBD1 might be the D (6 bases). The germline V gene encodes CDR1 DFQATT and CDR2 SNEGSKA (reference sequence). V lost 6 bases, J lost 0 bases, and 18 bases lay in between. CDR3 length: 17 amino acids.

This chain uses TRBV20-1 with TRBJ2-1; the D gene is possibly TRBD2 (5 bases). With 0 bases removed from V and 5 bases from J, the gap between germline ends came to 17 bases. Germline V lookup: CDR1 DFQATT, CDR2 SNEGSKA (reference sequence). The CDR3 consists of 16 residues. The CDR3 sequence: CSARDLRVISNNEQFF. The CDR3 region has the DNA TGCAGTGCTAGAGATCTGAGGGTTATATCAAACAATGAGCAGTTCTTC.

This clonotype was observed a few times. The V call is TRBV10-3, the J call TRBJ1-5, with no clear D. V was pared by 3 bases and J by 7 bases, with 19 bases between. From germline, CDR1 is ENHRY and CDR2 SYGVKD. The CDR3 consists of 16 residues. CDR3: CAISDGAGIMGQPQHF. CDR3 coding DNA: TGTGCCATCAGTGATGGAGCAGGAATCATGGGCCAGCCCCAGCATTTT.

Concerning this clonotype itself: The junction shows a germline mismatch at one end, possibly a read error. The V and J genes are TRBV7-7 and TRBJ1-2; 9 bases line up with TRBD1. The CDR3 spans 15 residues. Germline V lookup: CDR1 SSHAT, CDR2 FNYEAQ (reference sequence). Here the CDR3 reads CASSDGTGRTYGYTF. The CDR3 DNA reads as TGTGCTAGCAGCGATGGGACAGGGCGTACCTATGGCTACACCTTC.

The chain links TRBV6-6 to TRBJ2-7, with 16 bases identical to TRBD2. The V gene end was trimmed by 7 bases and the J gene end by 4 bases; junction bases not matched to a gene: 16. The CDR3 consists of 19 residues. Germline CDR1 reads MNHNY; CDR2 reads SVGAGI (reference sequence). The chain's CDR3 is CASTPTGLAGGDPPYEQYF. The CDR3 nucleotides are TGTGCCAGCACGCCAACGGGACTAGCGGGAGGGGATCCCCCGTACGAGCAGTACTTC.

As to this clonotype: This clone may be a read error of a much larger clone one base away. The chain combines TRBV6-1 with TRBJ1-1; possibly TRBD1 for D (5 bases). The CDR3 is 14 amino acids. V gave up 4 bases and J gave up 5 bases, with 14 bases separating them. Per germline, CDR1 MNHNS and CDR2 SASEGT. CDR3 residues: CASSGGTWGTEAFF. The DNA of the CDR3 is TGTGCCAGCAGTGGAGGGACGTGGGGGACTGAAGCTTTCTTT.

This clonotype has at least ten counts. The V call is TRBV29-1, the J call TRBJ1-5; D might be TRBD1 (5 bases). V was clipped by 5 bases and J by 2 bases, with 10 bases between them. Germline V gene data show CDR1 as SQVTM and CDR2 as ANQGSEA. The CDR3 length is 13 residues. CDR3 protein: CSVRQGGNQPQHF. DNA of the CDR3: TGCAGCGTTCGGCAGGGTGGCAATCAGCCCCAGCATTTT.

About this clonotype: The junction differs from germline at one of its ends, possibly a read error. This chain links TRBV4-3 with TRBJ1-4; 10 nucleotides agree with TRBD1. The CDR3 runs 15 residues. In germline, CDR1 is LGHNA, CDR2 YSLEER. CDR3 nucleotides: TGCGCCAGCAGCCGGGACAGGGGCACTAGTGAAAAACTGTTTTTT. This translates into CASSRDRGTSEKLFF.

V is TRBV6-1 and J is TRBJ2-3; D may be TRBD1 (6 bases). V lost 7 bases, J lost 6 bases, and 14 bases lay in between. The CDR3 runs to 13 residues. Germline V lookup: CDR1 MNHNS, CDR2 SASEGT. CDR3 sequence: CASIAQGRDTQYF. In nucleotides, the CDR3 is TGTGCCAGCATCGCCCAGGGGCGGGATACGCAGTATTTT.